Presented here are 11 T cell receptor beta chains from one specimen sequenced in a study of T cells expressing NK-cell markers. Using the 5' RACE reads, TCRdb records one entry per CDR3 protein without DNA. Recorded for this sample: around 260,000 distinct CDR3 sequences. The sequenced material came from blood T cells: a sorted CD56 or NKG2C T cell subset, CD4+ or CD8+ T cells, or bulk PBMC T cells (not recorded which). All receptors derive from a woman between 18 and 69 years old in good health.

V usage is TRBV29-1 and J usage is TRBJ2-2; TCRdb's D call, TRBD1, is unchecked because there is no DNA. The CDR3 covers 19 residues. Germline CDR1 and CDR2: SQVTM and ANQGSEA. CDR3 amino acids: CSVANNPGQGARNTGELFF.

J is TRBJ2-3 and V is TRBV18; TCRdb's D call, TRBD2, is unchecked because there is no DNA. The CDR3 has 14 residues. Per the germline V gene, CDR1 is KGHSH and CDR2 is LQKENI. The CDR3 spells CASSRGLPTDTQYF. Variable domain in full (rest from reference TRBV18 and TRBJ2-3): NAGVMQNPRHLVRRRGQEARLRCSPMKGHSHVYWYRQLPEEGLKFMVYLQKENIIDESGMPKERFSAEFPKEGPSILRIQQVVRGDSAAYFCASSRGLPTDTQYFGPGTRLTVL.

The rearrangement joins TRBV11-2 to TRBJ2-6. The V gene's germline CDR1 is SGHAT and CDR2 FQNNGV. The CDR3 runs to 15 residues. The CDR3 loop reads CASSKAHSGANVLTF.

The chain carries TRBV29-1 and TRBJ2-2; TCRdb lists TRBD1, though no DNA is available to test this call. Germline CDR1 is SQVTM and CDR2 is ANQGSEA. The CDR3 runs 13 residues. This CDR3 is CSVERGEAGELFF.

The chain couples TRBV11-2 to TRBJ1-2; TCRdb selects TRBD1, and the lack of DNA leaves this call unchecked. This CDR3 comprises 18 residues. The germline CDR1 and CDR2 sequences are SGHAT and FQNNGV. CDR3 amino acids: CASSLSPGQVLGVGGYTF.

The V gene is TRBV20-1, the J gene TRBJ2-2; the TCRdb call, TRBD1, lacks DNA for checking. This CDR3 comprises 15 residues. CDR1 and CDR2 from the germline V gene are DFQATT and SNEGSKA (reference sequence). CDR3 amino acids: CSATSRGTNTGELFF.

The genes are TRBV12-3 or TRBV12-4 and TRBJ2-5; TCRdb picks TRBD1, but there is no DNA to check that call. The CDR3 runs 14 residues. The CDR3 region is CATQGVGVRETQYF.

The chain couples TRBV12-3 or TRBV12-4 to TRBJ2-1. The CDR3 has 14 residues. The CDR3 loop reads CASTPRPELNEQFF.

This chain links TRBV5-4 with TRBJ1-6. Germline CDR1 SGHNT, CDR2 YYREEE (reference sequence). CDR3 size: 15 residues. The CDR3 sequence is CASSLDREHNSPLHF. Supplemented by reference TRBV5-4 and TRBJ1-6, the full variable domain reads ETGVTQSPTHLIKTRGQQVTLRCSSQSGHNTVSWYQQALGQGPQFIFQYYREEENGRGNFPPRFSGLQFPNYSSELNVNALELDDSALYLCASSLDREHNSPLHFGNGTRLTVT.

V and J are TRBV11-2 and TRBJ2-3; TCRdb proposes TRBD2, but this gene call is untestable without DNA. This CDR3 is built from 16 residues. Germline assignment: CDR1 SGHAT and CDR2 FQNNGV. CDR3 in amino acids: CASSLDRVQIQSAQYF.

V usage is TRBV21-1 and J usage is TRBJ2-5; there is no DNA to check the TCRdb D call of TRBD2. TRBV21-1 is a known pseudogene. The CDR3 consists of 12 residues. The CDR3 loop is CASSNVEGPRYF.